This entry describes one TCR beta chain. The specificity of this receptor is unknown. Base qualities are not recorded, but no much larger clone differs from it by a single base. This sample is part of a study of graft-versus-host responses after intestinal transplantation (dated by TCRdb to the early 2020s). Study-wide context: Multivisceral, liver-intestinal, or isolated intestinal transplants were received by the recipients. All recipients received anti-thymocyte globulin induction followed by maintenance tacrolimus and steroids for 3 to 4 years. After intestinal transplantation, graft-versus-host and host-versus-graft alloreactive T cell clones in the graft, circulation and bone marrow were tracked using bulk TCR-beta CDR3 sequencing. Alloreactive clones were identified by sequencing pre-transplant mixed lymphocyte reaction products and comparing these products with unstimulated pre-transplant donor and recipient T cells. The cohort enrolled around 23 intestinal transplant recipients including one retransplant, and 3 patients lacking pretransplant specimens were excluded. Donor T cell macrochimerism was defined as a peak of at least 4% donor T cells among recipient peripheral blood mononuclear cells. Rather than going through the commercial service, samples from three later patients were sequenced in-house on an Illumina MiSeq and processed with MiXCR. Overall study results and their limits: Patients with donor T cell macrochimerism had high GvH to HvG T cell clonal ratios in their allografts. GvH clones were detected in recipient bone marrow, and some of these GvH clones were observed earlier in ileal mucosa or blood, consistent with an intestinal mucosal origin. Conclusions were limited by the relatively low number and heterogeneity of intestinal transplant patients. Early after transplant, peak levels of circulating GvH clones were associated with declines in HvG clones.

The time point label, as the study defines it: cells obtained before transplantation from donor or recipient. CD3+CD4+ and CD3+CD8+ populations were FACS-sorted from unstimulated pre-transplant donor and recipient cells taken from spleen or lymph nodes. The CDR3 has 15 amino acids, counting the end cysteine and phenylalanine. Only the CDR3 part of the read is kept: 45 bases, read in frame from the first base. For this chain, trimming is 4 bases at the V end and 0 bases at the J end, and the number of junction bases without a gene match is 3. CDR1 and CDR2 (SGHTA, FQGNSA) derive from the germline V gene. To prepare the library, the immunoSEQ multiplex PCR assay was applied. For most patients, genomic DNA was isolated with the Qiagen DNeasy Blood and Tissue Kit and shipped frozen to Adaptive Biotechnologies for TCR sequencing. Adaptive Biotechnologies carried out high-throughput TCR-beta CDR3 sequencing of genomic DNA for most patients. Processing in the source paper ran as follows. TCR sequencing data were retrieved from Adaptive's ImmunoSEQ software for more than 15 patients, whereas a few other patients were processed with MiXCR and VDJtools. To correct CD4 versus CD8 sorting errors, any sequence found in both subsets at a frequency ratio below 5:1 was removed. Because the origin of CDR3 nucleotide sequences shared between donor and recipient could not be assigned, those sequences were removed. To count as alloreactive, a clone needed at least 2-fold expansion over unstimulated cells and a minimum CFSE-low frequency of 0.002% (template counts) or 0.001% (read counts). A clone was considered mappable if detected in the sequenced pre-transplant spleen, lymph node, or MLR CFSE-low populations of the donor or recipient. Cumulative frequency of alloreactive clones was calculated as a percentage of all sequences weighted by copy number. TCRdb carries this immuneACCESS record with in-frame sequences only. Its versions omit some clonotypes, under half of them owing to an unresolved V gene in the studies checked, with the rest unexplained. That table furnishes V, J and clone size, whereas the DNA furnished D and trimming. The sample has 90,000 to 95,000 clones on record, 75% to 95% of them singletons. 5% to 6.5% of the sample is taken by the ten largest.

The chain links TRBV7-2 with TRBJ2-3, with 8 bases matching TRBD2. The sequence was collected from a human donor who received an intestinal transplant. Sequenced here: unstimulated CD8+ T cells sorted from spleen or lymph node cells, sampled before intestinal transplant. At the DNA level, the sequence is TGTGCCAGCAGCTCACTAGCGGCTAGCACAGATACGCAGTATTTT. This codes for CASSSLAASTDTQYF.